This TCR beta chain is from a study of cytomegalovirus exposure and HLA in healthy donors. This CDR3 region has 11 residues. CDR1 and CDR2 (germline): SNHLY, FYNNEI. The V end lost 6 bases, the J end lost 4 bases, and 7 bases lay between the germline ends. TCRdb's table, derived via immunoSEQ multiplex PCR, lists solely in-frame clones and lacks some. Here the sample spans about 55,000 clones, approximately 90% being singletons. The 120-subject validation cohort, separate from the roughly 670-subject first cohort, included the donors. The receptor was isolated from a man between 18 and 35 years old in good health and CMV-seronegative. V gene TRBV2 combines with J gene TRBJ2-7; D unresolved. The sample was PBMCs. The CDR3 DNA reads TGTGCCAGCAGCAATACTTACGAGCAGTACTTC. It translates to CASSNTYEQYF.